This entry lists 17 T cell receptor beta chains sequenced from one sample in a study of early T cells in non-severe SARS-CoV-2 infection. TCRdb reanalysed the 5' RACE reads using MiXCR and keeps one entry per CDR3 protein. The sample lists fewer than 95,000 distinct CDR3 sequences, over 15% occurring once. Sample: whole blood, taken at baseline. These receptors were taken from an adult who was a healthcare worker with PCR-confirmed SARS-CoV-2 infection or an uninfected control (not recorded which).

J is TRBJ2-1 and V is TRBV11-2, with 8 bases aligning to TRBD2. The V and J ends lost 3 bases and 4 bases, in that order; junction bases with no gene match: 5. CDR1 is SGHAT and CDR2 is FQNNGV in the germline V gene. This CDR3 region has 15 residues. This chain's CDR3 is CASSFQRETYNEQFF. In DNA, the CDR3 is TGTGCCAGCAGCTTCCAGCGGGAGACTTACAATGAGCAGTTCTTC.

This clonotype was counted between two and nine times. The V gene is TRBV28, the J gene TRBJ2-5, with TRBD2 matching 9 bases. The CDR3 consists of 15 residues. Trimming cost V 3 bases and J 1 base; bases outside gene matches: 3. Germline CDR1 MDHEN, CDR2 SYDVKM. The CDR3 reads CASSLLAGTQETQYF. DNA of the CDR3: TGTGCCAGCAGTTTGCTAGCGGGGACCCAAGAGACCCAGTACTTC.

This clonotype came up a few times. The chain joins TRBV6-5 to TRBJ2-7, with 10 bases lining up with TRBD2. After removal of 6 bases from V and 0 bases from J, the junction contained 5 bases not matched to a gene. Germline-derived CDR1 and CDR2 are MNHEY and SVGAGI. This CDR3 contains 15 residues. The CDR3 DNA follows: TGTGCCAGCAGCGTCCGGACTAGCGGCTCCTACGAGCAGTACTTC. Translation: CASSVRTSGSYEQYF.

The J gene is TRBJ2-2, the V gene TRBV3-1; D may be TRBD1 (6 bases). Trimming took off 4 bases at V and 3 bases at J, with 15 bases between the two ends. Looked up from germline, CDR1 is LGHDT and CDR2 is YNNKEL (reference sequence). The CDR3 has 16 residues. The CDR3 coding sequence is TGTGCCAGCAGCCCGACTCAGGGGATGTACACCGGGGAGCTGTTTTTT. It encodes CASSPTQGMYTGELFF. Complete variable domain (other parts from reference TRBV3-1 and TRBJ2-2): DTAVSQTPKYLVTQMGNDKSIKCEQNLGHDTMYWYKQDSKKFLKIMFSYNNKELIINETVPNRFSPKSPDKAHLNLHINSLELGDSAVYFCASSPTQGMYTGELFFGEGSRLTVL.

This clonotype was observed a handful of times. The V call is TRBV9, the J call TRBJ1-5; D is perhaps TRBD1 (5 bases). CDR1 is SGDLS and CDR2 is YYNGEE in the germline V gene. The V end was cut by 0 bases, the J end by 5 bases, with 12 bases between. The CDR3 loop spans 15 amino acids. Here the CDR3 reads CASSVDPGVYQPQHF. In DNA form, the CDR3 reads TGTGCCAGCAGCGTAGACCCGGGGGTCTATCAGCCCCAGCATTTT.

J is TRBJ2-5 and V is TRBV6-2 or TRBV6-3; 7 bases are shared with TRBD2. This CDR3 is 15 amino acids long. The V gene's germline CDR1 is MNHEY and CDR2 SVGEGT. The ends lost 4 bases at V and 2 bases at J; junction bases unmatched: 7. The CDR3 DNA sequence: TGTGCCAGCAGTTGGGCGGGAGAGCAACAAGAGACCCAGTACTTC. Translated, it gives CASSWAGEQQETQYF.

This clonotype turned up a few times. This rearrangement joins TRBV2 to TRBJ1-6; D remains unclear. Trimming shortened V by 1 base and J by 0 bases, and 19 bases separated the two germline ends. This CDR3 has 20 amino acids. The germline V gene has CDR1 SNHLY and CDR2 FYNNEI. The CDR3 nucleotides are TGTGCCAGCAGTGAAGAAGCTTGGGCCCCACAAGGCTCCTATAATTCACCCCTCCACTTT. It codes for CASSEEAWAPQGSYNSPLHF. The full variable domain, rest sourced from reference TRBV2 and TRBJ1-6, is EPEVTQTPSHQVTQMGQEVILRCVPISNHLYFYWYRQILGQKVEFLVSFYNNEISEKSEIFDDQFSVERPDGSNFTLKIRSTKLEDSAMYFCASSEEAWAPQGSYNSPLHFGNGTRLTVT.

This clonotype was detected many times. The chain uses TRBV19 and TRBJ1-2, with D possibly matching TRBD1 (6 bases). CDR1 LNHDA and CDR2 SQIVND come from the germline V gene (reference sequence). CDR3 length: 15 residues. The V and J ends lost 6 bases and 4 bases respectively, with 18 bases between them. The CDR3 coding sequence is TGTGCCAGTAGGCCCGAGGGGGGGCAGTTCTATGGCTACACCTTC. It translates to CASRPEGGQFYGYTF.

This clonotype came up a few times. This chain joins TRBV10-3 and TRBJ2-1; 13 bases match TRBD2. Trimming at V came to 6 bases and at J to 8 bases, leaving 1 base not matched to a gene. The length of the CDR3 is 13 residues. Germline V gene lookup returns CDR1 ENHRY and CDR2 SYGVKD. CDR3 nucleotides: TGTGCCATCAGCGGGACTAGCGGGGATGAGCAGTTCTTC. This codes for CAISGTSGDEQFF.

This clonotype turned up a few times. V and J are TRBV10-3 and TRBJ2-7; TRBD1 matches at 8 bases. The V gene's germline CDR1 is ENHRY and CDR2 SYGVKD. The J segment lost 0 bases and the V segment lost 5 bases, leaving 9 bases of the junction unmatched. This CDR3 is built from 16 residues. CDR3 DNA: TGTGCCATCAGTCCGTGGTTGGGACAGGACTCCTACGAGCAGTACTTC. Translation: CAISPWLGQDSYEQYF.

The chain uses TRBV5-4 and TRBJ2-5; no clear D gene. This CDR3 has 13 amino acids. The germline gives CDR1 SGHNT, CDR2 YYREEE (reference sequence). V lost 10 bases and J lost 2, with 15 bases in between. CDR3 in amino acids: CAGRDRVQETQYF. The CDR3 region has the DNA TGTGCCGGAAGGGATCGCGTACAAGAGACCCAGTACTTC.

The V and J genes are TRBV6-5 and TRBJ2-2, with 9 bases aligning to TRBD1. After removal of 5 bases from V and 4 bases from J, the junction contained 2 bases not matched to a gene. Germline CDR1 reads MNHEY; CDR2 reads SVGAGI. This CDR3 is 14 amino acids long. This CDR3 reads CASSMTGGTGELFF. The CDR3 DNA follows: TGTGCCAGCAGTATGACAGGGGGCACCGGGGAGCTGTTTTTT.

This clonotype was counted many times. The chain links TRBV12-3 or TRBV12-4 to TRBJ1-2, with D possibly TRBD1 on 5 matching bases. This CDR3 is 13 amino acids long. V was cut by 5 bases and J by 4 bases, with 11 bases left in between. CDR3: CASSAGARYGYTF. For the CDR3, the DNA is TGTGCCAGCAGTGCCGGGGCCCGCTATGGCTACACCTTC.

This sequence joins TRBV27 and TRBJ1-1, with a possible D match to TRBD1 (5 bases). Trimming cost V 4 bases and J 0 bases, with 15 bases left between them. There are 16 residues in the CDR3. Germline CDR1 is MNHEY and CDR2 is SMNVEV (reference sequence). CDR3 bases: TGTGCCAGCAGTTCCTCGGACACCCAAATGAACACTGAAGCTTTCTTT. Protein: CASSSSDTQMNTEAFF.

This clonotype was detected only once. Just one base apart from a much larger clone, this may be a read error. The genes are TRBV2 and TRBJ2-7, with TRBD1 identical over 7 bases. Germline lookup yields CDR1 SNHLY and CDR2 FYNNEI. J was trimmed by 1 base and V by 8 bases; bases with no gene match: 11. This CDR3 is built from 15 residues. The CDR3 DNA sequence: TGTGCCAGCGGGGGAGATAGGGACAGATCCTACGAGCAGTACTTC. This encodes CASGGDRDRSYEQYF.

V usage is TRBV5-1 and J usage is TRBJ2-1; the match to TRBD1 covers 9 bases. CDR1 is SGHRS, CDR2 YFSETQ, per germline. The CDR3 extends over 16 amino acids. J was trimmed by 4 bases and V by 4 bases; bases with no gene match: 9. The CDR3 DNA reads TGCGCCAGCAGCCCCCCCAGGACAGGGGATTACAATGAGCAGTTCTTC. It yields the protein CASSPPRTGDYNEQFF. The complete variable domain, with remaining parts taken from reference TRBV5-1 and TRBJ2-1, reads KAGVTQTPRYLIKTRGQQVTLSCSPISGHRSVSWYQQTPGQGLQFLFEYFSETQRNKGNFPGRFSGRQFSNSRSEMNVSTLELGDSALYLCASSPPRTGDYNEQFFGPGTRLTVL.

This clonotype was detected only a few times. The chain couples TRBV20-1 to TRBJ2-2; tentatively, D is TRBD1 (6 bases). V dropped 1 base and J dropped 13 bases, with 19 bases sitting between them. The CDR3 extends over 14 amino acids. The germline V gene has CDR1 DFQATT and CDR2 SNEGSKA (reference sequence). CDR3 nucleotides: TGCAGTGCTAGAGCCACAGGGCAACCGAGGGTGCTGTTTTTT. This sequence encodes CSARATGQPRVLFF.